This T cell receptor beta chain emerged from a study of T cells in Graves' hyperthyroidism and ophthalmopathy. Uncontrolled infections, other autoimmune diseases, pregnancy or lactation led to exclusion of patients. This clonotype was recorded at least ten times. Antigen specificity is unknown. The investigators amplified TCR beta CDR3 regions from RNA transcripts. HTBI primers were used for first-round RT-PCR of the TCR CDR3. TCRdb recomputed calls from the multiplex PCR reads with MiXCR, one row per CDR3 protein. The table lists about 520,000 distinct CDR3 sequences, approximately 25% of them singletons. There are 11 residues in the CDR3. Trimming stripped 8 bases from V and 4 bases from J, with 8 bases between. From germline, CDR1 is SNHLY and CDR2 FYNNEI. Notes on the study in general: Expanded thyroid clonotypes (above 0.001) were mostly also found in blood.

The material sequenced was blood. The sequence was collected from a woman in her twenties or thirties with Graves' ophthalmopathy. The chain is built from TRBV2 and TRBJ1-2, with D hard to call. CDR3 DNA sequence: TGTGCCAGCGCCGACCCCTATGGCTACACCTTC. As protein: CASADPYGYTF.